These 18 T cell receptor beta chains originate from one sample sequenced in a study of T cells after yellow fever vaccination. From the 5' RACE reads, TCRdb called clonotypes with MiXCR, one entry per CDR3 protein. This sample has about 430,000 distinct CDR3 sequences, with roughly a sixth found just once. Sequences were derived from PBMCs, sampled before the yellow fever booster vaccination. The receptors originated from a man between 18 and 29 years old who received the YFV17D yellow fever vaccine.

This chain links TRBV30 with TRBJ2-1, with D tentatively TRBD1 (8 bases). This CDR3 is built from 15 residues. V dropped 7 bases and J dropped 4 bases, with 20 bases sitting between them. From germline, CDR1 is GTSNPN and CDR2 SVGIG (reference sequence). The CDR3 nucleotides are TGTGCCTTCGGACAGGGAGGGCCCTCGTACAATGAGCAGTTCTTC. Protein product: CAFGQGGPSYNEQFF.

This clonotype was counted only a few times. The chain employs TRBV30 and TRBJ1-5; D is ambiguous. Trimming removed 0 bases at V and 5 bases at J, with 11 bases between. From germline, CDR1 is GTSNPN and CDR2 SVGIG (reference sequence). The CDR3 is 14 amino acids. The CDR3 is CAWSVSAEYQPQHF. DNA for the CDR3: TGTGCCTGGAGTGTATCGGCAGAGTATCAGCCCCAGCATTTT.

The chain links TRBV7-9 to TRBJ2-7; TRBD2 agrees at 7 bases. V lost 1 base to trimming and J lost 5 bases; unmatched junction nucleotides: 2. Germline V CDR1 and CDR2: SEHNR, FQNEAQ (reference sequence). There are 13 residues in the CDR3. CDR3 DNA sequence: TGTGCCAGCAGCTTAGGGACTAGTAACGAGCAGTACTTC. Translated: CASSLGTSNEQYF.

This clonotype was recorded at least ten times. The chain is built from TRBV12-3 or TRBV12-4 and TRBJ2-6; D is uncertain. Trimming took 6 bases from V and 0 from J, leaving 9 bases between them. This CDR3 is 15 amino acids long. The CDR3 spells CASSYRDSGANVLTF. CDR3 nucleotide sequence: TGTGCCAGCAGCTATAGAGACTCTGGGGCCAACGTCCTGACTTTC.

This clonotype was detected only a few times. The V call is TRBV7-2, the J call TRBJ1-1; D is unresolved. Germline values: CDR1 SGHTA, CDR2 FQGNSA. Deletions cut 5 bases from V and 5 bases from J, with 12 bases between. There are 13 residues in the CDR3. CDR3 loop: CASSQQSGTEAFF. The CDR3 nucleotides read TGTGCCAGCAGCCAACAGTCGGGAACTGAAGCTTTCTTT.

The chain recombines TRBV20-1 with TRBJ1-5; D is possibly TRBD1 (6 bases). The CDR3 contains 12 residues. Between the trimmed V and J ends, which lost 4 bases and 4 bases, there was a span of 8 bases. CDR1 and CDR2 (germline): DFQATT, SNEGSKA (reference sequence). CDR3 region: CSATDRNQPQHF. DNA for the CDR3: TGCAGTGCTACAGACAGGAATCAGCCCCAGCATTTT.

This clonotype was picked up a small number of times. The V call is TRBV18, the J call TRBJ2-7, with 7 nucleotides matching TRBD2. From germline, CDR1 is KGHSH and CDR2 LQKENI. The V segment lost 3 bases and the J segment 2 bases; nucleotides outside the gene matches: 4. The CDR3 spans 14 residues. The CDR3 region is CASSPREGTYEQYF. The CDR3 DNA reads TGTGCCAGCTCACCGAGGGAGGGGACCTACGAGCAGTACTTC. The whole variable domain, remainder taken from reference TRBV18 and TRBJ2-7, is NAGVMQNPRHLVRRRGQEARLRCSPMKGHSHVYWYRQLPEEGLKFMVYLQKENIIDESGMPKERFSAEFPKEGPSILRIQQVVRGDSAAYFCASSPREGTYEQYFGPGTRLTVT.

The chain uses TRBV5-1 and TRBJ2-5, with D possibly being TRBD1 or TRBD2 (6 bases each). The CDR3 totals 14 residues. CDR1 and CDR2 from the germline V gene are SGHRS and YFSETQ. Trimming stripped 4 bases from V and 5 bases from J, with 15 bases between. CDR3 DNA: TGCGCCAGCAGCCGGGGGCCACCAACTGAGACCCAGTACTTC. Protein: CASSRGPPTETQYF.

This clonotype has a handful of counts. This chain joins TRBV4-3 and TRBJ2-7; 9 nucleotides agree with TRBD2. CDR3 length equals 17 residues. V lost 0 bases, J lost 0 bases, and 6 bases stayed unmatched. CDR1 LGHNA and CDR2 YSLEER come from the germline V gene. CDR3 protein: CASSQEELAGASYEQYF. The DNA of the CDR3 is TGCGCCAGCAGCCAAGAAGAATTAGCGGGAGCCTCCTACGAGCAGTACTTC.

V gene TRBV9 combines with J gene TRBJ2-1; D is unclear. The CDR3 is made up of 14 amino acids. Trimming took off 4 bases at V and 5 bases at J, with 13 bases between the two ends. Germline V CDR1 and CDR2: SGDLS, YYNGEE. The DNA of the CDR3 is TGTGCCAGCAGCCAAGCACCACAAAACAATGAGCAGTTCTTC. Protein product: CASSQAPQNNEQFF.

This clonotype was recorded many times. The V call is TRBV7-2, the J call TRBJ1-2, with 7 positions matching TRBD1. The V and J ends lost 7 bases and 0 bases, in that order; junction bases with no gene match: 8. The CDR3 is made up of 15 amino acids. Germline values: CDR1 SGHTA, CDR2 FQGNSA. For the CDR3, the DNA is TGTGCCAGCAATAAACCGGGACAGACTAACTATGGCTACACCTTC. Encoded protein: CASNKPGQTNYGYTF.

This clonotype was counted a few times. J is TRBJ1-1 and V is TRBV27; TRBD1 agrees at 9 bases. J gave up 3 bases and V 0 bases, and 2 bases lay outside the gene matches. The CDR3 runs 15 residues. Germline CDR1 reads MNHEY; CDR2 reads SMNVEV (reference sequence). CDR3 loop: CASSLSRTGDTEAFF. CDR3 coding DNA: TGTGCCAGCAGTTTATCTCGGACAGGGGACACTGAAGCTTTCTTT.

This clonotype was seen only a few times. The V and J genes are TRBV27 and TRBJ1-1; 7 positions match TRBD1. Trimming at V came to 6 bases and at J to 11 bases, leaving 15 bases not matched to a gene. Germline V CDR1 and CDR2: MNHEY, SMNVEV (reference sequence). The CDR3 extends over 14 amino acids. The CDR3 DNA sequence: TGTGCCAGCAGGAGGTCGGGACAGACTTTAGGGGCTTTCTTT. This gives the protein CASRRSGQTLGAFF.

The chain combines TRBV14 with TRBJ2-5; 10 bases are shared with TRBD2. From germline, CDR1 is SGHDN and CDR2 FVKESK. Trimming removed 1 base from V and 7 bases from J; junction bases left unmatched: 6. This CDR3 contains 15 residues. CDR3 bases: TGTGCCAGCAGCCAAGTTCCCCTAGCGGGGGTGACCCAGTACTTC. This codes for CASSQVPLAGVTQYF.

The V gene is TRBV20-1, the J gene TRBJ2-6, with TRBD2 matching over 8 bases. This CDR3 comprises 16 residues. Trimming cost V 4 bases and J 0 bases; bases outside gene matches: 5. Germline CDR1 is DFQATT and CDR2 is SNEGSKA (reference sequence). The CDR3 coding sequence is TGCAGTGCTACGAGCGGGGGACCCTCTGGGGCCAACGTCCTGACTTTC. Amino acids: CSATSGGPSGANVLTF.

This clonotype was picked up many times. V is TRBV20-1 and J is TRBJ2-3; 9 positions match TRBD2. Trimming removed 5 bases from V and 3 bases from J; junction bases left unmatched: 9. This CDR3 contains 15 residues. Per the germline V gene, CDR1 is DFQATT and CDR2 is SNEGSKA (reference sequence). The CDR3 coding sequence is TGCAGTGCTTCCCCTCTAGCGGGGAAAACAGATACGCAGTATTTT. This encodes CSASPLAGKTDTQYF.

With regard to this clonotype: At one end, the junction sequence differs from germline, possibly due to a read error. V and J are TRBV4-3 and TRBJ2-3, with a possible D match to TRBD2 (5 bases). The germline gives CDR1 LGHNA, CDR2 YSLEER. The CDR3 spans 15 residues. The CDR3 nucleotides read TGCGCCATCAGCCAAGAGGGCAGGTGGTCAGATACGCAGTATTTT. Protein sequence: CAISQEGRWSDTQYF.

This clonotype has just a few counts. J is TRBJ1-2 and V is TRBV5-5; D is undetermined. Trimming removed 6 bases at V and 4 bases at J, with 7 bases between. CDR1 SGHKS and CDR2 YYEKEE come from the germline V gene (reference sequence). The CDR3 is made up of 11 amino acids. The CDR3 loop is CASTDSYGYTF. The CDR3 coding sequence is TGTGCCAGCACCGATTCCTATGGCTACACCTTC.